These 30 T cell receptor beta chains came from one sample sequenced in a study of relationships among human T cell subsets. The T cell receptor alpha and beta CDR3 regions were amplified from mRNA by semiquantitative ARM-PCR. ARM-PCR used tagged nested gene-specific primers, then communal superprimers for exponential amplification. TCRdb fed the multiplex PCR reads into MiXCR, producing one record per CDR3 protein. The sample has under 3,500 distinct CDR3 sequences, about 80% seen once. Material for sequencing was total T cells sorted from blood. The receptors here all came from a middle-aged man in good health.

This clonotype was counted once. The V and J genes are TRBV28 and TRBJ2-7, with D unresolved. V was pared by 5 bases and J by 3 bases, with 5 bases between. The germline CDR1 and CDR2 sequences are MDHEN and SYDVKM. The CDR3 has 11 amino acids. The CDR3 DNA reads as TGTGCCAGCAGTCCGAACTACGAGCAGTACTTC. Its translation: CASSPNYEQYF.

The rearrangement uses TRBV19 and TRBJ2-1, with 10 bases aligning to TRBD2. Germline CDR1 and CDR2: LNHDA and SQIVND (reference sequence). V was clipped by 3 bases and J by 7 bases; unmatched bases: 9. The CDR3 spans 16 residues. The CDR3 nucleotides are TGTGCCAGTAGTATTGGGGACCTAGCGGGAGTTAATGAGCAGTTCTTC. Amino acids: CASSIGDLAGVNEQFF.

The chain combines TRBV19 with TRBJ2-5; 12 bases agree with TRBD2. Trimming took 4 bases from V and 9 from J; bases not matched to a gene: 3. The CDR3 length is 13 residues. CDR1 and CDR2 from the germline V gene are LNHDA and SQIVND (reference sequence). In DNA, the CDR3 is TGTGCCAGTAGTACCGGGACTAGCGGGTCCCAGTACTTC. Amino acids: CASSTGTSGSQYF.

The chain joins TRBV4-2 to TRBJ2-3, with 13 positions matching TRBD2. Losses at the gene ends were 1 base for V and 0 bases for J; bases not matched to a gene: 4. Germline-derived CDR1 and CDR2 are LGHNA and YNFKEQ. CDR3 length: 18 amino acids. DNA of the CDR3: TGTGCCAGCAGCCAAGCACTAGCGGGAGGGCCGAGCACAGATACGCAGTATTTT. This encodes CASSQALAGGPSTDTQYF.

This sequence joins TRBV12-3 or TRBV12-4 and TRBJ2-2; TRBD2 aligns across 9 bases. The CDR3 runs 14 residues. V gave up 3 bases and J gave up 7 bases; unmatched junction bases: 3. The CDR3 coding sequence is TGTGCCAGCAGTTTGCGGGAGGGCTTCGGGGAGCTGTTTTTT. Translated: CASSLREGFGELFF.

This chain uses TRBV27 with TRBJ2-5, with D possibly TRBD1 on 6 matching bases. This CDR3 spans 14 amino acids. The V and J ends lost 8 bases and 5 bases respectively, with 18 bases between them. Germline CDR1 is MNHEY and CDR2 is SMNVEV (reference sequence). The CDR3 DNA sequence: TGTGCCAGCGCCACAGGGAACAGGCAGGAGACCCAGTACTTC. Translating gives CASATGNRQETQYF.

The chain carries TRBV2 and TRBJ2-1; 9 bases line up with TRBD1. The J segment lost 7 bases and the V segment lost 6 bases, leaving 1 base of the junction unmatched. The CDR3 is 12 residues long. Germline V gene sequence: CDR1 SNHLY, CDR2 FYNNEI. The CDR3 is CASRGTGNEQFF. CDR3 nucleotides: TGTGCCAGCAGAGGGACAGGGAATGAGCAGTTCTTC.

This chain connects TRBV7-2 to TRBJ2-5; D possibly uses TRBD1 or TRBD2 (6 bases each). The CDR3 runs 15 residues. V dropped 1 base and J dropped 6 bases, with 15 bases sitting between them. CDR1 is SGHTA, CDR2 FQGNSA, per germline. The CDR3 loop is CASSLETRGGKTQYF. The DNA of the CDR3 is TGTGCCAGCAGCTTAGAAACCAGGGGCGGGAAGACCCAGTACTTC.

This chain uses TRBV27 with TRBJ1-6; 10 bases are shared with TRBD1. Germline V gives CDR1 MNHEY, CDR2 SMNVEV (reference sequence). V lost 0 bases to trimming and J lost 9 bases; unmatched junction nucleotides: 2. CDR3 length: 15 amino acids. The CDR3 nucleotides read TGTGCCAGCAGTTTATCGACAGGGGGCTCTTCACCCCTCCACTTT. As protein: CASSLSTGGSSPLHF.

This clonotype was recorded only once. J is TRBJ2-3 and V is TRBV5-4; 7 bases are shared with TRBD1. The length of the CDR3 is 14 residues. Per germline, CDR1 SGHNT and CDR2 YYREEE (reference sequence). Trimming cost V 0 bases and J 5 bases; bases outside gene matches: 3. Here the CDR3 DNA reads TGTGCCAGCAGCTTGGAGGGGGCCGAAGATACGCAGTATTTT. Encoded protein: CASSLEGAEDTQYF.

This clonotype has more than one count but fewer than ten. The V call is TRBV28, the J call TRBJ2-1; D unresolved. This CDR3 is 13 amino acids long. Trimming shortened V by 7 bases and J by 6 bases, and 13 bases separated the two germline ends. Germline V lookup: CDR1 MDHEN, CDR2 SYDVKM. DNA of the CDR3: TGTGCCAGCACTACATCTTTCCCCAATGAGCAGTTCTTC. Amino acids: CASTTSFPNEQFF.

The V call is TRBV20-1, the J call TRBJ1-1; D remains ambiguous. The CDR3 is 11 residues long. Trimming left V 5 bases short and J 0 bases short, with 4 bases between. Germline V gene sequence: CDR1 DFQATT, CDR2 SNEGSKA (reference sequence). As DNA, the CDR3 is TGCAGTGCTCCGCTGAACACTGAAGCTTTCTTT. It codes for CSAPLNTEAFF.

This sequence joins TRBV30 and TRBJ1-1; D is unresolved. V was cut by 0 bases and J by 10 bases, with 21 bases left in between. The CDR3 totals 15 residues. The germline V gene has CDR1 GTSNPN and CDR2 SVGIG (reference sequence). This CDR3 is CAWSVLRAEGSGAFF. CDR3 nucleotides: TGTGCCTGGAGTGTACTAAGGGCCGAAGGCTCGGGAGCTTTCTTT.

There are a few counts of this clonotype. This sequence joins TRBV11-2 and TRBJ2-7; a weak D match, TRBD1 (6 bases). V dropped 4 bases and J dropped 4 bases, with 11 bases sitting between them. Per germline, CDR1 SGHAT and CDR2 FQNNGV. The CDR3 contains 13 residues. CDR3 amino acids: CASSSRTEYEQYF. CDR3 in DNA: TGTGCCAGCAGCTCTCGGACAGAGTACGAGCAGTACTTC.

This clonotype has just one count. Mismatch with germline at one junction end may stem from a read error. The rearrangement uses TRBV7-8 and TRBJ1-5; D is unresolved. The germline CDR1 and CDR2 sequences are SGHVS and FQNEAQ. This CDR3 is 14 amino acids long. The CDR3 DNA reads as TGTGCCAGCAGCTTATTGTCCTTCAATCAGCCCCAGCACTTT. Its translation is CASSLLSFNQPQHF.

The CDR3 loop reads CASKRLADHQETQYF. DNA of the CDR3: TGTGCCAGTAAGAGACTAGCGGACCATCAAGAGACCCAGTACTTC. The chain has TRBV6-6 and TRBJ2-5; TRBD2 matches at 9 bases. Germline V gene lookup returns CDR1 MNHNY and CDR2 SVGAGI (reference sequence). This CDR3 spans 15 amino acids. V dropped 9 bases and J dropped 2; count of bases not matched to a gene: 10.

The rearrangement links TRBV12-3 or TRBV12-4 to TRBJ2-3; perhaps TRBD1 as D (6 bases). There are 12 residues in the CDR3. V dropped 6 bases and J dropped 7 bases, with 11 bases sitting between them. The DNA for the CDR3 is TGTGCCAGCAGAGTAGACAGGTATACGCAGTATTTT. This gives the protein CASRVDRYTQYF.

The chain is built from TRBV5-4 and TRBJ1-1; no firm D call. The CDR3 loop spans 14 amino acids. V gave up 0 bases and J gave up 1 base, with 7 bases separating them. Germline CDR1 reads SGHNT; CDR2 reads YYREEE (reference sequence). CDR3 protein: CASSLATGNTEAFF. The CDR3 nucleotides read TGTGCCAGCAGCTTGGCTACGGGGAACACTGAAGCTTTCTTT.

Note on this clonotype: The junction departs from the called germline gene at one end, perhaps through a read error. The chain employs TRBV11-3 and TRBJ2-3; 12 bases map to TRBD2. CDR3 size: 16 residues. CDR1 and CDR2 (germline): SGHNT, YENEEA. The CDR3 DNA sequence: TGTGCCAGCAGCTTCGGACTAGCGGGAAGCACAGGTACGCAGTATTTT. It specifies CASSFGLAGSTGTQYF.

This clonotype was observed a single time. V is TRBV29-1 and J is TRBJ1-3; D is possibly TRBD1 (6 bases). The germline V gene encodes CDR1 SQVTM and CDR2 ANQGSEA. The CDR3 spans 13 residues. In nucleotides, the CDR3 is TGCAGTGTTCAAGCAGGGGACGGAAACACCATATATTTT. Amino acid sequence: CSVQAGDGNTIYF.

The chain employs TRBV4-2 and TRBJ1-5, with TRBD1 matching over 8 bases. This CDR3 is built from 15 residues. V shed 0 bases and J 5 bases; nucleotides not matched to a gene: 3. Germline V gives CDR1 LGHNA, CDR2 YNFKEQ. In DNA form, the CDR3 reads TGTGCCAGCAGCCAAGAACAGGGGGAGTATCAGCCCCAGCATTTT. Its protein is CASSQEQGEYQPQHF.

The V call is TRBV7-3, the J call TRBJ2-3; 8 positions match TRBD2. The germline V gene encodes CDR1 SGHTA and CDR2 FQGTGA. The CDR3 sequence is 16 residues long. The V and J ends lost 4 bases and 0 bases, in that order; junction bases with no gene match: 6. The DNA of the CDR3 is TGTGCCAGCAGCTCTCGGGGGGGCGTTAGCACAGATACGCAGTATTTT. Residues: CASSSRGGVSTDTQYF.

The chain combines TRBV5-1 with TRBJ2-1, with 7 bases identical to TRBD2. In germline, CDR1 is SGHRS, CDR2 YFSETQ. V trimming: 0 bases; J trimming: 6 bases; junction bases outside the gene matches: 6. CDR3 size: 15 residues. CDR3 residues: CASSLGVAGPNEQFF. Written as DNA, the CDR3 is TGCGCCAGCAGCTTGGGGGTAGCGGGTCCCAATGAGCAGTTCTTC.

The rearrangement joins TRBV3-1 to TRBJ2-1; D tentatively reads TRBD1 or TRBD2 (5 bases each). V lost 0 bases and J 8 bases, leaving 11 bases between the germline ends. CDR1 is LGHDT, CDR2 YNNKEL, per germline (reference sequence). CDR3 size: 14 residues. CDR3 sequence reads: CASSQDPRDDEQFF. The CDR3 DNA reads TGTGCCAGCAGCCAAGATCCCAGGGACGATGAGCAGTTCTTC.

The rearrangement joins TRBV28 to TRBJ2-7; TRBD1 is a possible D gene (6 bases). The CDR3 is 15 amino acids. Trimming removed 6 bases from V and 0 bases from J, with 15 bases in between. Looked up from germline, CDR1 is MDHEN and CDR2 is SYDVKM. CDR3 sequence (DNA): TGTGCCAGCAGGAACAGGGATACTCTCTCCTACGAGCAGTACTTC. Amino acids: CASRNRDTLSYEQYF.

The genes are TRBV4-1 and TRBJ1-1, with D hard to call. The V end was cut by 3 bases, the J end by 11 bases, with 16 bases between. This CDR3 is built from 13 residues. CDR1 and CDR2 from the germline V gene are MGHRA and YSYEKL. The CDR3 here is CASSQDAFGRAFF. CDR3 DNA sequence: TGCGCCAGCAGCCAGGACGCCTTTGGGAGGGCTTTCTTT.

Details on this clonotype: The CDR3 end shows no conserved phenylalanine or tryptophan, and so a read error is likely. V is TRBV27 and J is TRBJ1-6; D is uncertain. The germline V gene encodes CDR1 MNHEY and CDR2 SMNVEV (reference sequence). CDR3 length equals 15 residues. V shed 3 bases and J shed 3 bases, with 9 bases lying between them. DNA for the CDR3: TGTGCCAGCAGTTTTGGGGAGTACTATAATTCACCCCTCCACTTG. It translates to CASSFGEYYNSPLHL.

The chain links TRBV19 to TRBJ2-5; a possible D gene is TRBD1 (6 bases). The ends were cut back, 5 bases at V and 1 base at J, with 14 bases in the middle. The CDR3 has 15 amino acids. The germline V gene encodes CDR1 LNHDA and CDR2 SQIVND (reference sequence). The CDR3 DNA reads as TGTGCCAGTAGTCCGCGAGACAGGTTCCAAGAGACCCAGTACTTC. Amino acid sequence: CASSPRDRFQETQYF.

The chain combines TRBV7-8 with TRBJ2-5, with TRBD1 matching over 7 bases. The germline V gene has CDR1 SGHVS and CDR2 FQNEAQ. V lost 3 bases to trimming and J lost 9 bases; unmatched junction nucleotides: 16. The length of the CDR3 is 16 residues. The CDR3, as DNA: TGTGCCAGCAGCTTCCCCCGGCGCAGGGGGTTTCTGGCCCAGTACTTC. Translated: CASSFPRRRGFLAQYF.

This clonotype was seen once. One end of the junction varies from germline; a read error may be responsible. This chain joins TRBV28 and TRBJ2-7; D gene uncertain. Germline V CDR1 and CDR2: MDHEN, SYDVKM. The CDR3 sequence is 12 residues long. The CDR3 here is CASRSELGEQYF. Written as DNA, the CDR3 is TGCGCCAGCAGAAGTGAGCTCGGCGAGCAGTACTTC.